This TCR beta chain was captured by sequencing in a study of blood T cells in healthy people across ages. Study-wide results and limits: Higher diversity and more naive CD4+ cells were features of long-lived donors, compared to aged donors. It was found that TCR beta diversity correlated strongly with the percentage of naive T cells.

A second PCR, run for about 6 to 11 cycles, used a sample-barcoded 5' primer plus a J-beta primer mix. TCRdb fed the 5' RACE reads into MiXCR, producing one record per CDR3 protein. The sample lists roughly 800,000 distinct CDR3 sequences; 55% to 75% were seen once. This clonotype was observed once. What it binds is unknown. V shed 4 bases, J shed 7 bases, and the junction held 9 bases outside the gene matches. Germline values: CDR1 SGHRS, CDR2 YFSETQ. The CDR3 totals 15 residues. The chain recombines TRBV5-1 with TRBJ2-1, with 9 nucleotides matching TRBD2. Input material: blood. The TCR comes from a man aged 25-45 years in good health. The DNA of the CDR3 is TGCGCCAGCAGCGGTTGGGGGACTAGCATGAATGAGCAGTTCTTC. It is translated as CASSGWGTSMNEQFF.